Presented here are 23 T cell receptor beta chains from one specimen sequenced in a study of vaccination effects on CD4 cells after COVID-19. TCRdb keeps only in-frame clones here, not all; method: immunoSEQ multiplex PCR. The table lists tens of thousands of clones, approximately 72% of them singletons. Sequencing followed a ViraFEST assay step that expanded antigen-specific CD4+ T cells with viral peptide pools. Between days 10 and 11 of culture, CD4+ T cells were separated out. Sometime from March through December 2020, the person acquired a SARS-CoV-2 infection that PCR confirmed. No antigen has been assigned to these receptors. Sequences were derived from CD4+ T cells from PBMCs cultured with HCoV-NL63 spike peptides, sampled before COVID-19 vaccination. Receptors originate from a human donor who had a prior SARS-CoV-2 infection.

V is TRBV12-3 or TRBV12-4 and J is TRBJ1-5, with D unresolved. The germline V and J ends were trimmed by 1 base and 5 bases, with 6 bases remaining between them. This CDR3 has 13 amino acids. The CDR3 bases are TGTGCCAGCAGTTTAGTGATGGATCAGCCCCAGCATTTT. This translates into CASSLVMDQPQHF.

The chain combines TRBV13 with TRBJ2-2; D gene uncertain. Germline V lookup: CDR1 PRHDT, CDR2 FYEKMQ (reference sequence). The CDR3 runs 16 residues. V lost 1 base and J lost 1, with 10 bases in between. DNA for the CDR3: TGTGCCAGCAGCTTAGTAGCCGAACGGAACACCGGGGAGCTGTTTTTT. It encodes CASSLVAERNTGELFF.

There are a few counts of this clone. The chain joins TRBV11-3 to TRBJ2-1; TRBD2 might be the D (6 bases). The V and J ends lost 4 bases and 7 bases respectively, with 11 bases between them. The CDR3 extends over 13 amino acids. Germline V CDR1 and CDR2: SGHNT, YENEEA. For the CDR3, the DNA is TGTGCCAGCAGCTCCGGGACTGGGAATGAGCAGTTCTTC. The encoded protein is CASSSGTGNEQFF.

Here the CDR3 DNA reads TGTGCCACCAGCTCAGGCTCTGGAAACACCATATATTTT. Translated, it gives CATSSGSGNTIYF. J is TRBJ1-3 and V is TRBV15; D is unclear. Germline CDR1 and CDR2: LNHNV and YYDKDF (reference sequence). The CDR3 extends over 13 amino acids. Deletions cut 5 bases from V and 0 bases from J, with 5 bases between.

In its sample, this clone ranks as medium-sized. The chain carries TRBV9 and TRBJ2-3; D is tentatively TRBD1 or TRBD2 (5 bases each). The CDR3 has 15 residues. The germline V gene has CDR1 SGDLS and CDR2 YYNGEE. The V and J ends lost 2 bases and 4 bases respectively, with 14 bases between them. CDR3 coding DNA: TGTGCCAGCAGCGTCCGGGACCTCCGGGCAGATACGCAGTATTTT. Translating gives CASSVRDLRADTQYF.

J is TRBJ1-3 and V is TRBV4-3; 7 nucleotides match TRBD1. The junction had 8 bases not matched to a gene; V was cut back by 4 bases and J by 2 bases. Germline values: CDR1 LGHNA, CDR2 YSLEER. This CDR3 has 16 amino acids. CDR3 protein: CASSLRQGSPGNTIYF. The CDR3 DNA is TGCGCCAGCAGCCTGAGACAGGGATCCCCTGGAAACACCATATATTTT.

The chain employs TRBV19 and TRBJ1-5; D unclear. The V end was cut by 9 bases, the J end by 0 bases, with 18 bases between. This CDR3 contains 16 residues. The V gene's germline CDR1 is LNHDA and CDR2 SQIVND (reference sequence). DNA for the CDR3: TGTGCCAGCACTGAGACCGGAGTGTATAGCAATCAGCCCCAGCATTTT. It is translated as CASTETGVYSNQPQHF.

V usage is TRBV9 and J usage is TRBJ2-7; TRBD2 agrees at 8 bases. Per the germline V gene, CDR1 is SGDLS and CDR2 is YYNGEE. V was clipped by 4 bases and J by 2 bases; unmatched bases: 8. The CDR3 has 15 residues. For the CDR3, the DNA is TGTGCCAGCAGCCCAACTCCGACTAGCGCCTACGAGCAGTACTTC. Translating it yields CASSPTPTSAYEQYF.

This chain uses TRBV9 with TRBJ2-3; D is possibly TRBD1 or TRBD2 (5 bases each). This CDR3 has 13 amino acids. Germline V gene sequence: CDR1 SGDLS, CDR2 YYNGEE. The V and J ends lost 6 bases and 3 bases respectively, with 11 bases between them. The CDR3 nucleotides are TGTGCCAGCACGCCAGGGAGAACAGATACGCAGTATTTT. This codes for CASTPGRTDTQYF.

The chain has TRBV6-5 and TRBJ1-4; D unclear. The CDR3 loop spans 14 amino acids. Germline CDR1 is MNHEY and CDR2 is SVGAGI. V lost 6 bases and J 8 bases, leaving 16 bases between the germline ends. CDR3 protein: CASSPLAFGEKLFF. CDR3 DNA: TGTGCCAGCAGCCCACTGGCGTTTGGGGAAAAACTGTTTTTT.

The chain combines TRBV2 with TRBJ1-4, with D perhaps TRBD1 (6 bases). The V and J ends lost 6 bases and 2 bases respectively, with 7 bases between them. The CDR3 spans 13 residues. Per the germline V gene, CDR1 is SNHLY and CDR2 is FYNNEI. The CDR3 reads CASRRGTNEKLFF. Written as DNA, the CDR3 is TGTGCCAGCAGGAGGGGGACTAATGAAAAACTGTTTTTT.

This clone was detected only a few times. The chain has TRBV11-2 and TRBJ2-7; no firm D call. Germline V lookup: CDR1 SGHAT, CDR2 FQNNGV. The CDR3 consists of 18 residues. The V end lost 5 bases, the J end lost 1 base, and 24 bases lay between the germline ends. The CDR3 bases are TGTGCCAGCAGCCCCCGGGCGGTGAGGTTTTATTCTTCCTACGAGCAGTACTTC. Translating it yields CASSPRAVRFYSSYEQYF.

The chain has TRBV5-1 and TRBJ2-2; D is possibly TRBD1 (5 bases). V was trimmed by 5 bases and J by 4 bases, leaving 15 bases between them. Germline CDR1 SGHRS, CDR2 YFSETQ. The CDR3 totals 15 residues. The CDR3 region has the DNA TGCGCCAGCAGTCTTGGGCAGGGCGGCACCGGGGAGCTGTTTTTT. As protein: CASSLGQGGTGELFF.

This sequence joins TRBV6-1 and TRBJ1-4; perhaps TRBD1 as D (6 bases). V was cut by 2 bases and J by 5 bases, with 12 bases left in between. Germline CDR1 reads MNHNS; CDR2 reads SASEGT. The CDR3 length is 15 residues. CDR3 bases: TGTGCCAGCAGTGAACGTACAGGGCTCAATGAAAAACTGTTTTTT. Its translation is CASSERTGLNEKLFF.

This chain links TRBV6-1 with TRBJ1-2; D might be TRBD1 (5 bases). The V gene's germline CDR1 is MNHNS and CDR2 SASEGT. V shed 1 base and J shed 2 bases, with 14 bases lying between them. The CDR3 is made up of 16 amino acids. CDR3 protein: CASSEGRGVGNYGYTF. The CDR3 DNA sequence: TGTGCCAGCAGTGAAGGGCGAGGGGTTGGGAACTATGGCTACACCTTC.

The table lists this clone with a few counts. The chain joins TRBV7-3 to TRBJ2-7; 7 bases line up with TRBD1. J gave up 2 bases and V 5 bases, and 9 bases lay outside the gene matches. The germline gives CDR1 SGHTA, CDR2 FQGTGA. The CDR3 runs to 15 residues. CDR3 sequence: CASSKGAGAPYEQYF. The CDR3 nucleotides are TGTGCCAGCAGCAAGGGGGCAGGGGCTCCCTACGAGCAGTACTTC.

This sequence joins TRBV7-9 and TRBJ2-7, with no clear D. The CDR3 runs to 14 residues. CDR1 is SEHNR and CDR2 is FQNEAQ in the germline V gene (reference sequence). V lost 1 base, J lost 5 bases, and 12 bases lay in between. This CDR3 is CASSLDLGIDEQYF. As DNA, the CDR3 is TGTGCCAGCAGCTTAGATCTGGGGATCGACGAGCAGTACTTC. The whole variable domain, filled in from reference TRBV7-9 and TRBJ2-7, reads DTGVSQNPRHKITKRGQNVTFRCDPISEHNRLYWYRQTLGQGPEFLTYFQNEAQLEKSRLLSDRFSAERPKGSFSTLEIQRTEQGDSAMYLCASSLDLGIDEQYFGPGTRLTVT.

This clone was observed a few times. This chain links TRBV4-1 with TRBJ2-7; 7 bases agree with TRBD1. Germline values: CDR1 MGHRA, CDR2 YSYEKL. The CDR3 length is 16 residues. The trim removed 2 bases at V and 0 bases at J, leaving 7 bases unmatched. In DNA form, the CDR3 reads TGCGCCAGCAGCCAAAAGGGGACAGCCCGCTCCTACGAGCAGTACTTC. It is translated as CASSQKGTARSYEQYF.

The chain uses TRBV6-5 and TRBJ2-7; D may correspond to TRBD1 or TRBD2 (6 bases each). The CDR3 runs to 15 residues. V was trimmed by 6 bases and J by 0 bases, leaving 15 bases between them. CDR1 is MNHEY, CDR2 SVGAGI, per germline. CDR3 bases: TGTGCCAGCAGCCGTTCGGGGGCCTACTCCTACGAGCAGTACTTC. This codes for CASSRSGAYSYEQYF.

The chain combines TRBV2 with TRBJ1-1, with D hard to call. CDR1 is SNHLY, CDR2 FYNNEI, per germline. Trimming took 8 bases from V and 0 from J, leaving 10 bases between them. The CDR3 is made up of 13 amino acids. In nucleotides, the CDR3 is TGTGCCAGCGCTGTAGAGTTGAACACTGAAGCTTTCTTT. It encodes CASAVELNTEAFF.

This clone has a handful of counts. The chain recombines TRBV4-2 with TRBJ2-7, with 9 bases matching TRBD2. This CDR3 contains 17 residues. Losses at the gene ends were 4 bases for V and 0 bases for J; bases not matched to a gene: 10. The germline V gene encodes CDR1 LGHNA and CDR2 YNFKEQ. The CDR3 DNA sequence: TGTGCCAGCAGCCCACATGACAGCGGGGGGCGCTCCTACGAGCAGTACTTC. Amino acid sequence: CASSPHDSGGRSYEQYF.

CDR3 sequence (DNA): TGCGCCAGCAGCTACGGGGATTTCTTAACTTCTGAGCAGTTCTTC. It encodes CASSYGDFLTSEQFF. The V and J genes are TRBV5-1 and TRBJ2-1, with a weak D call TRBD2 (5 bases). V lost 3 bases and J lost 9, with 19 bases in between. The CDR3 covers 15 residues. Germline CDR1 SGHRS, CDR2 YFSETQ.

The chain carries TRBV11-2 and TRBJ2-7; 11 bases fit TRBD2. The CDR3 length is 15 residues. After removal of 1 base from V and 2 bases from J, the junction contained 1 base not matched to a gene. Germline V lookup: CDR1 SGHAT, CDR2 FQNNGV. The CDR3 sequence is CASSLVAGGPYEQYF. DNA of the CDR3: TGTGCCAGCAGCTTAGTAGCGGGAGGGCCCTACGAGCAGTACTTC.